This paragraph reports one T cell receptor beta chain. Its antigen remains unknown. This record comes from a study of Ad26.COV2.S vaccination and SARS-CoV-2 variants. The assay was immunoSEQ multiplex PCR, and TCRdb's table has in-frame clones only and misses some. The sample has 290,000 or so clones; more than 75% are singletons. Described treatment: roughly 19 received Ad26.COV2.S at low or high dose, single or two shots; 5 received placebo; per-sample allocation not given. Vaccine and placebo recipients were sampled on day 63 after the first injection. Broader study findings: Total T cell responses, in the TCR breadth and depth analyses, may have been underestimated.

The CDR3 is 12 residues long. Trimming removed 6 bases at V and 7 bases at J, with 12 bases between. The receptor's source is a person aged 18 to 65 who received the Ad26.COV2.S COVID-19 vaccine or a placebo. The sample was peripheral blood, taken in a trial of Ad26.COV2.S vaccine versus placebo. This chain connects TRBV12-3 or TRBV12-4 to TRBJ1-2; D gene unclear. Here the CDR3 reads CASRTSSAGYTF. For the CDR3, the DNA is TGTGCCAGCAGAACCTCCTCGGCTGGCTACACCTTC.